Listed here are 10 T cell receptor beta chains from one sample, sequenced in a study of CD8 T cells in ankylosing spondylitis (dated by TCRdb to about 2017). Study-wide conclusions, independent of this receptor: A TCR beta motif of eight highly homologous amino acid variants appeared characteristic of blood from ankylosing spondylitis patients.

Library prep was done by 5' RACE. TCRdb shows the sequencer as Illumina HiSeq 2500. TCRdb's own reprocessing of the public reads used fastp at Q25 and MiXCR and kept productive beta chains. When rows share a CDR3 protein, they turn into one entry using the most common DNA and genes. The sample profile shows approximately 540,000 distinct CDR3 sequences; roughly an eighth of them were found once. Jointly, the top ten make up 6.8% of the sample. Antigens for these TCRs are unknown. Sequenced input: blood, either unsorted or a sorted T cell fraction (not recorded which). Every receptor here comes from a male donor with ankylosing spondylitis.

This clonotype came up a few times. This CDR3 reads CSVGIGGNTGELFF. DNA for the CDR3: TGCAGCGTTGGGATAGGGGGGAACACCGGGGAGCTGTTTTTT. The V and J genes are TRBV29-1 and TRBJ2-2, with D maybe TRBD1 (6 bases). This CDR3 has 14 residues. CDR1 SQVTM and CDR2 ANQGSEA come from the germline V gene. V was pared by 4 bases and J by 1 base, with 10 bases between.

This clonotype occurred a few times. The chain uses TRBV5-1 and TRBJ2-7, with D tentatively TRBD2 (7 bases). The V and J ends lost 3 bases and 6 bases respectively, with 10 bases between them. Germline V CDR1 and CDR2: SGHRS, YFSETQ. CDR3 size: 12 residues. The CDR3 loop is CASSWGGGEQYF. CDR3 coding DNA: TGCGCCAGCAGCTGGGGGGGCGGCGAGCAGTACTTC.

The V gene is TRBV29-1, the J gene TRBJ1-4, with TRBD1 identical over 8 bases. The CDR3 covers 14 residues. Trimming removed 2 bases from V and 14 bases from J; junction bases left unmatched: 13. Germline CDR1 SQVTM, CDR2 ANQGSEA. The CDR3, as DNA: TGCAGCGTTGAAAACCCGGGACAGGTACCGGGCCTGTTTTTT. Translated: CSVENPGQVPGLFF.

The chain carries TRBV11-2 and TRBJ1-2; 12 bases align to TRBD1. V lost 7 bases to trimming and J lost 2 bases; unmatched junction nucleotides: 5. Germline assignment: CDR1 SGHAT and CDR2 FQNNGV. The CDR3 is 15 residues long. The CDR3 DNA reads as TGTGCCAGCACCTTCGGGACAGGGGGCAACTATGGCTACACCTTC. Protein: CASTFGTGGNYGYTF.

CDR3 in amino acids: CASSLGAGGFSMNTEAFF. CDR3 DNA: TGTGCCAGCAGCTTAGGTGCAGGGGGTTTTTCAATGAACACTGAAGCTTTCTTT. This chain uses TRBV7-6 with TRBJ1-1; 7 positions match TRBD1. The CDR3 is 18 residues long. V was pared by 1 base and J by 0 bases, with 11 bases of the junction left unmatched. Germline CDR1 reads SGHVS; CDR2 reads FNYEAQ.

There are a few counts of this clonotype. The chain joins TRBV6-6 to TRBJ2-1, with a possible D match to TRBD2 (6 bases). The V end lost 5 bases, the J end lost 15 bases, and 20 bases lay between the germline ends. CDR3 length equals 13 residues. In germline, CDR1 is MNHNY, CDR2 SVGAGI (reference sequence). The CDR3 nucleotides are TGTGCCAGCAGTCCAGAACCGGGACTCCCGCTGTTCTTC. This encodes CASSPEPGLPLFF.

This clonotype appeared a few times. This chain uses TRBV6-1 with TRBJ2-5; tentatively, D is TRBD2 (6 bases). The CDR3 extends over 15 amino acids. Germline values: CDR1 MNHNS, CDR2 SASEGT. Trimming took 6 bases from V and 4 from J, leaving 18 bases between them. The CDR3 DNA is TGTGCCAGCAGCGACCATGGGGGACTCCGAGAGACCCAGTACTTC. Translating gives CASSDHGGLRETQYF.

The rearrangement links TRBV9 to TRBJ2-7; 8 nucleotides agree with TRBD1. V lost 3 bases to trimming and J lost 2 bases; unmatched junction nucleotides: 4. Germline-derived CDR1 and CDR2 are SGDLS and YYNGEE. This CDR3 is 14 amino acids long. CDR3 sequence reads: CASSARQGPYEQYF. The CDR3 nucleotides are TGTGCCAGCAGCGCGCGACAGGGGCCCTACGAGCAGTACTTC.

In this sample, this clonotype turned up a few times. This chain joins TRBV7-2 and TRBJ1-3; the D gene is possibly TRBD1 (6 bases). This CDR3 spans 15 amino acids. V shed 4 bases and J shed 4 bases, with 14 bases lying between them. CDR1 is SGHTA and CDR2 is FQGNSA in the germline V gene. The CDR3 sequence is CASSSGALWGNTIYF. The CDR3 DNA reads TGTGCCAGCAGCTCAGGGGCCTTGTGGGGAAACACCATATATTTT.

This clonotype was observed a few times. The J gene is TRBJ2-3, the V gene TRBV5-1; perhaps TRBD2 as D (5 bases). Germline values: CDR1 SGHRS, CDR2 YFSETQ. Trimming shortened V by 1 base and J by 2 bases, and 11 bases separated the two germline ends. This CDR3 is 15 amino acids long. This chain's CDR3 is CASSLTSLPTDTQYF. The CDR3 DNA reads as TGCGCCAGCAGCTTGACTAGTCTCCCCACAGATACGCAGTATTTT. The complete variable domain, with remaining parts taken from reference TRBV5-1 and TRBJ2-3, reads KAGVTQTPRYLIKTRGQQVTLSCSPISGHRSVSWYQQTPGQGLQFLFEYFSETQRNKGNFPGRFSGRQFSNSRSEMNVSTLELGDSALYLCASSLTSLPTDTQYFGPGTRLTVL.